The 3 T cell receptor beta chains presented below share a single source sample, sequenced in a study of blood T cell repertoires in COVID-19. The repertoire was sequenced with immunoSEQ multiplex PCR; TCRdb's copy has only in-frame clones and lacks some. This table holds 400,000 or so clones, roughly 90% found once. Sequencing was performed on peripheral blood. The receptors here all came from a young man with COVID-19, enrolled during active disease.

The genes are TRBV2 and TRBJ2-7; maybe TRBD1 (6 bases). CDR1 is SNHLY, CDR2 FYNNEI, per germline. The ends were cut back, 1 base at V and 6 bases at J, with 19 bases in the middle. The CDR3 totals 16 residues. CDR3 amino acids: CASSEVNRVPLVEQYF. In nucleotides, the CDR3 is TGTGCCAGCAGTGAAGTCAACAGGGTCCCGTTGGTCGAGCAGTACTTC.

The chain recombines TRBV2 with TRBJ1-2, with a weak D call TRBD1 (6 bases). V was cut by 4 bases and J by 4 bases, with 10 bases left in between. Germline V gene sequence: CDR1 SNHLY, CDR2 FYNNEI. The CDR3 runs 13 residues. In nucleotides, the CDR3 is TGTGCCAGCAGTGGCCAGGGGCTCTATGGCTACACCTTC. Protein: CASSGQGLYGYTF.

This chain uses TRBV7-2 with TRBJ2-3; 8 bases fit TRBD1. The CDR3 length is 16 residues. Germline trimming cut 7 bases from V and 2 bases from J; bases unmatched to any gene: 11. CDR1 and CDR2 (germline): SGHTA, FQGNSA. The CDR3 here is CASIQGVNLNTDTQYF. The CDR3 bases are TGTGCCAGCATACAGGGGGTGAACCTAAACACAGATACGCAGTATTTT.